Listed here are 9 T cell receptor beta chains from one sample, sequenced in a study of identical twins. Each CDR3 protein is one row after TCRdb ran MiXCR on the 5' RACE reads. The repertoire has roughly 1,500,000 distinct CDR3 sequences, more than 30% of them found once; the top ten carry about 0.27%. What was sequenced was cord blood. The source is a newborn girl in good health.

This clonotype was detected many times. The V call is TRBV4-1, the J call TRBJ2-1, with 8 nucleotides matching TRBD2. Losses at the gene ends were 2 bases for V and 12 bases for J; bases not matched to a gene: 9. This CDR3 comprises 14 residues. The germline CDR1 and CDR2 sequences are MGHRA and YSYEKL. CDR3 in DNA: TGCGCCAGCAGCCAAAGGCCTCTTACTAGCGGGCAGTTCTTC. As protein: CASSQRPLTSGQFF.

The gene calls are TRBV4-2 and TRBJ2-4; the match to TRBD1 covers 7 bases. The J call may not be correct, given that the DNA end is closer to TRBJ2-7. This CDR3 comprises 18 residues. Germline CDR1 and CDR2: LGHNA and YNFKEQ. CDR3 DNA: TGTGCCAGCAGCCAAGGACCCGTCAACGGGACAGCCGCCTACGAGCAGTACTTC. This gives the protein CASSQGPVNGTAAYEQYF.

V is TRBV7-6 and J is TRBJ2-7; 9 bases are a match to TRBD1. Germline trimming cut 2 bases from V and 4 bases from J; bases unmatched to any gene: 18. The CDR3 sequence is 19 residues long. Germline CDR1 is SGHVS and CDR2 is FNYEAQ. CDR3 DNA sequence: TGTGCCAGCAGCTTATATGGTCTCGGAGAGGGACAGGGAAGGTACGAGCAGTACTTC. This translates into CASSLYGLGEGQGRYEQYF.

The gene calls are TRBV5-1 and TRBJ2-6; perhaps TRBD1 as D (5 bases). Germline values: CDR1 SGHRS, CDR2 YFSETQ. The V and J ends lost 5 bases and 2 bases respectively, with 11 bases between them. This CDR3 contains 15 residues. The CDR3 reads CASRGDSTGANVLTF. The DNA for the CDR3 is TGCGCCAGCAGGGGCGACAGCACTGGGGCCAACGTCCTGACTTTC.

This rearrangement joins TRBV12-3 or TRBV12-4 to TRBJ1-2; no reliable D call. The V and J ends lost 0 bases and 7 bases respectively, with 9 bases between them. This CDR3 spans 13 amino acids. The CDR3 protein is CASSLASNSGYTF. CDR3 nucleotide sequence: TGTGCCAGCAGTTTAGCGTCTAACAGTGGCTACACCTTC.

This clonotype was counted only a few times. V gene TRBV5-1 combines with J gene TRBJ2-1; 7 bases are a match to TRBD2. After removal of 7 bases from V and 2 bases from J, the junction contained 3 bases not matched to a gene. The CDR3 loop spans 13 amino acids. Germline V CDR1 and CDR2: SGHRS, YFSETQ. The CDR3 DNA is TGCGCCAGCCGTCGGGGGGCCTACAATGAGCAGTTCTTC. This translates into CASRRGAYNEQFF.

This sequence joins TRBV27 and TRBJ2-5, with 7 bases fitting TRBD1. The DNA end is a closer match to TRBJ2-7, so the J assignment may be wrong. Germline values: CDR1 MNHEY, CDR2 SMNVEV (reference sequence). The CDR3 loop spans 16 amino acids. In DNA form, the CDR3 reads TGTGCCAGCAGCTCCCCGGGTAGGGGGCAAGGATACGAGCAGTACTTC. This sequence encodes CASSSPGRGQGYEQYF.

A word on this clonotype: One end of the junction is discordant with germline, which a read error may explain. The rearrangement links TRBV7-9 to TRBJ2-3; D gene ambiguous. Per the germline V gene, CDR1 is SEHNR and CDR2 is FQNEAQ (reference sequence). The CDR3 length is 15 residues. The CDR3 DNA follows: TGTGCCAGCAGCTCGACTGGGCTCCCGCAGGATATGCAGTATTTT. Translated, it gives CASSSTGLPQDMQYF.

V is TRBV20-1 and J is TRBJ2-3; 10 bases align to TRBD1. The CDR3 contains 15 residues. The trim removed 5 bases at V and 2 bases at J, leaving 7 bases unmatched. Germline CDR1 and CDR2: DFQATT and SNEGSKA (reference sequence). CDR3 coding DNA: TGCAGTGCTGGTCCCGGACAGGGGGTCACAGATACGCAGTATTTT. Amino acid sequence: CSAGPGQGVTDTQYF.